In this sample, the clone carrying this TCR beta chain turned up many times. The antigen remains unidentified. Noted time point: healthy volunteer bleed at 6 weeks. Total RNA was extracted from unfractionated whole blood. The library gave individual cDNA molecules unique molecular identifiers. TCRdb re-derived calls from the RACE reads in MiXCR, one entry per CDR3 protein. There are some 77,000 distinct CDR3 sequences in the sample; around 9.4% occur only once, and 1.5% to 2% lies in the top ten. These data are taken from a study of human T cells and chemical hapten exposure. Whole-study context: There were per-sample TCR yield variations, arising mainly from small pooled library volume differences. Overall study findings and caveats: The study found that DPC sensitization did not change TCRs above 1 in 1000 frequency.

The CDR3 is 13 amino acids. The germline CDR1 and CDR2 sequences are ENHRY and SYGVKD. Trimming took off 4 bases at V and 8 bases at J, with 14 bases between the two ends. The sequenced sample consisted of whole blood. The receptor was derived from a female donor in good health. Some clones in this sample may be carry-over from other donors' samples. V and J are TRBV10-3 and TRBJ1-2; unclear D gene. CDR3 DNA sequence: TGTGCCATCAGTGGGGTCAATAGTTCCGGCTACACCTTC. The encoded protein is CAISGVNSSGYTF.